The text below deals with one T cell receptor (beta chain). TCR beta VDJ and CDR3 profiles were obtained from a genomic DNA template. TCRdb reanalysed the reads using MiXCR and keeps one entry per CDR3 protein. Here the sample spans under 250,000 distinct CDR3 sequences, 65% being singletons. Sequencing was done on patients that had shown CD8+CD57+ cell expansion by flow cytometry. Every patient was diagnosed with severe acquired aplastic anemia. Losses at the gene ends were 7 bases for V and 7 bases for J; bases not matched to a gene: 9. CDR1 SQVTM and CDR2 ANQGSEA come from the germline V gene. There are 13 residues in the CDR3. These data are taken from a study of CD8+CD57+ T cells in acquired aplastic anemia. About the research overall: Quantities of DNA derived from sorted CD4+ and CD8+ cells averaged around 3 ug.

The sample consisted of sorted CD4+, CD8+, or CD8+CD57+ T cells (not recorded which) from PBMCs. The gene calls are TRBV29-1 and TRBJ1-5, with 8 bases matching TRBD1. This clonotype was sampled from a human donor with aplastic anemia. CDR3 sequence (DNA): TGCAGCGCCCTATCAGGGGGCTTGCAGCCCCAGCATTTT. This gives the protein CSALSGGLQPQHF.